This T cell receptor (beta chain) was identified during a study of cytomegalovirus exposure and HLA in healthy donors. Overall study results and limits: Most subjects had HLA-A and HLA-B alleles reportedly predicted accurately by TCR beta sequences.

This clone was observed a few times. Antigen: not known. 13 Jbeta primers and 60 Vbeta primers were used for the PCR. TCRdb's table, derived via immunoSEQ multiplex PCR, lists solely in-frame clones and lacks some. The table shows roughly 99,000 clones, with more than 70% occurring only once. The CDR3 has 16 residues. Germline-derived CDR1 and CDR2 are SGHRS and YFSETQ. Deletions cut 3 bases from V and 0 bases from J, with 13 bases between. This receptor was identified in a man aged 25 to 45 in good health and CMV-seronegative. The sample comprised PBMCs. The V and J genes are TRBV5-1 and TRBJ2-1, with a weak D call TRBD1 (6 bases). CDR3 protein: CASSSGATGSYNEQFF. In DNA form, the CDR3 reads TGCGCCAGCAGCTCTGGAGCGACAGGCTCCTACAATGAGCAGTTCTTC.